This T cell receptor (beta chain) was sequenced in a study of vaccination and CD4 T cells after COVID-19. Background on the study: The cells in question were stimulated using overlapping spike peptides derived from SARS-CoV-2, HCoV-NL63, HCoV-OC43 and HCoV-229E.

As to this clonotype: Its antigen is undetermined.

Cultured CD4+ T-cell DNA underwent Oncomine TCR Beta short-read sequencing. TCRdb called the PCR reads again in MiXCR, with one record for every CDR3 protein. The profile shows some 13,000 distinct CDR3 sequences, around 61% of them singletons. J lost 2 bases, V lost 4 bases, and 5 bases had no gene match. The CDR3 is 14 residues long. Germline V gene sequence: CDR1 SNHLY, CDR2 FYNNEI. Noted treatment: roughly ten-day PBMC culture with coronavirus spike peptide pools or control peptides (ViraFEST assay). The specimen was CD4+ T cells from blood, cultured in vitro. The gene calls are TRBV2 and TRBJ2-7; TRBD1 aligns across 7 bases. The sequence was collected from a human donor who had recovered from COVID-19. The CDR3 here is CASSVQGHTYEQYF. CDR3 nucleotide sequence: TGTGCCAGCAGTGTACAGGGGCATACCTACGAGCAGTACTTC.